The present T cell receptor beta chain was sequenced within a study of shared clonotypes between healthy human individuals. Study outcomes and limitations: Naive subsets, compared against memory subsets, generally had larger estimated richness values.

Method: immunoSEQ multiplex PCR; TCRdb's copy keeps in-frame clones and lacks some. The sample holds millions of clones; roughly 94% are singletons and the top ten take roughly 0.13%. Germline values: CDR1 MNHNS, CDR2 SASEGT. Trimming took off 0 bases at V and 5 bases at J, with 13 bases between the two ends. The CDR3 totals 15 residues. With respect to this clone: Its antigen is not known.

Sequencing was done on a sample of naive CD4+ T cells sorted from blood. Specified subset: CD45RA+ positively selected. The clonotype originates from a man between 18 and 35 years old in good health. The rearrangement uses TRBV6-1 and TRBJ1-1; possible D gene TRBD1, 5 bases. CDR3 coding DNA: TGTGCCAGCAGTGAAGCAGTCCAGGGACGAACTGAAGCTTTCTTT. Its protein is CASSEAVQGRTEAFF.